One and the same sample provided the 30 T cell receptor beta chains below, sequenced in a study of T-cell reconstitution after alpha-beta-depleted transplantation in children. Researchers prepared the TCRbeta library using unique molecular identifiers, the study reports. Each CDR3 protein is one row after TCRdb ran MiXCR on the PCR reads. The sample includes roughly 610,000 distinct CDR3 sequences, under 12% of them seen just once. Sequencing used PBMCs from the stem cell graft donor, obtained from the stem cell graft. These receptors all stem from a human donor who donated a stem cell graft to a child with acute myeloid leukemia.

This clonotype was counted ten times or more. CDR3 bases: TGTGCCAGCAGTTTATGGGACAGCGCCCACGGGGAGCTGTTTTTT. Its translation is CASSLWDSAHGELFF. V is TRBV12-3 or TRBV12-4 and J is TRBJ2-2; 7 positions agree with TRBD1. The CDR3 sequence is 15 residues long. With 2 bases clipped from V and 7 bases from J, the junction kept 7 bases outside the gene matches.

This clonotype was seen ten or more times. The chain carries TRBV25-1 and TRBJ2-7; 12 positions agree with TRBD2. Germline lookup yields CDR1 MGHDK and CDR2 SYGVNS. V dropped 4 bases and J dropped 6; count of bases not matched to a gene: 13. The CDR3 is 17 amino acids. The CDR3 nucleotides are TGTGCCAGCAGTGTCCCTCGGCTGGGACTAGCGGGTAGCGAGCAGTACTTC. Its translation: CASSVPRLGLAGSEQYF.

This clonotype was detected ten times or more. The chain combines TRBV6-2 or TRBV6-3 with TRBJ1-1; D call uncertain. The CDR3 extends over 16 amino acids. In germline, CDR1 is MNHEY, CDR2 SVGEGT. V lost 6 bases, J lost 1 base, and 18 bases lay in between. CDR3 protein: CASRDPAGVTNTEAFF. DNA for the CDR3: TGTGCCAGCAGAGACCCGGCCGGCGTGACGAACACTGAAGCTTTCTTT.

This chain uses TRBV7-6 with TRBJ2-7; TRBD1 matches at 9 bases. The CDR3 runs to 15 residues. CDR1 and CDR2 (germline): SGHVS, FNYEAQ. With 5 bases clipped from V and 3 bases from J, the junction kept 8 bases outside the gene matches. The CDR3 region has the DNA TGTGCCAGCAGCGTCGACAGGGGGTCGGTCTACGAGCAGTACTTC. It yields the protein CASSVDRGSVYEQYF.

The chain carries TRBV10-3 and TRBJ1-5, with D unresolved. CDR1 and CDR2 from the germline V gene are ENHRY and SYGVKD. The CDR3 runs to 18 residues. The V and J ends lost 0 bases and 0 bases respectively, with 15 bases between them. CDR3 sequence (DNA): TGTGCCATCAGTGAGTCGAATCTCCCGATTTATAGCAATCAGCCCCAGCATTTT. Translation gives CAISESNLPIYSNQPQHF.

The rearrangement joins TRBV12-3 or TRBV12-4 to TRBJ2-3; 8 bases line up with TRBD2. After removal of 4 bases from V and 0 bases from J, the junction contained 15 bases not matched to a gene. The CDR3 contains 19 residues. CDR3 sequence: CASSSRQTVAGFSTDTQYF. The DNA of the CDR3 is TGTGCCAGCAGTTCTAGACAGACCGTAGCGGGATTTAGCACAGATACGCAGTATTTT.

The table lists this clonotype with many counts. The chain has TRBV20-1 and TRBJ2-7; 8 nucleotides match TRBD2. V trimming: 0 bases; J trimming: 3 bases; junction bases outside the gene matches: 16. Germline CDR1 DFQATT, CDR2 SNEGSKA (reference sequence). The CDR3 runs to 18 residues. The DNA of the CDR3 is TGCAGTGCTAGAGATCCGGCCGTATCCGGGACTAGGAACTACGAGCAGTACTTC. Protein: CSARDPAVSGTRNYEQYF.

This clonotype was recorded a few times. This rearrangement joins TRBV6-5 to TRBJ2-7; D possibly matches TRBD1 or TRBD2 (5 bases each). CDR1 and CDR2 (germline): MNHEY, SVGAGI. The CDR3 has 13 residues. Trimming cost V 2 bases and J 5 bases, with 10 bases left between them. CDR3 loop: CASSYGGRNEQYF. In nucleotides, the CDR3 is TGTGCCAGCAGTTACGGGGGTAGAAACGAGCAGTACTTC.

This rearrangement joins TRBV9 to TRBJ2-7; 8 positions match TRBD2. CDR1 and CDR2 (germline): SGDLS, YYNGEE. With V trimmed by 5 bases and J by 2 bases, 15 bases remained unmatched. The CDR3 loop spans 17 amino acids. The CDR3 sequence: CASSGSVSGRAAYEQYF. The DNA for the CDR3 is TGTGCCAGCAGTGGATCAGTCAGCGGGAGAGCTGCCTACGAGCAGTACTTC.

This clonotype was detected ten times or more. The chain combines TRBV4-3 with TRBJ2-1; D uncertain. The CDR3 consists of 16 residues. Looked up from germline, CDR1 is LGHNA and CDR2 is YSLEER. V lost 0 bases to trimming and J lost 9 bases, with 18 bases between them. Here the CDR3 DNA reads TGCGCCAGCAGCCAAGATCGTGGTGGCTATAACGGTGAGCAGTTCTTC. Encoded protein: CASSQDRGGYNGEQFF.

In this sample, this clonotype turned up many times. V usage is TRBV5-1 and J usage is TRBJ2-1; 8 bases map to TRBD1. In germline, CDR1 is SGHRS, CDR2 YFSETQ. The V gene end was trimmed by 1 base and the J gene end by 5 bases; junction bases not matched to a gene: 5. CDR3 length: 15 amino acids. CDR3 protein: CASSLPDRGNNEQFF. The CDR3 DNA sequence: TGCGCCAGCAGCTTGCCCGACAGGGGCAACAATGAGCAGTTCTTC.

This clonotype was seen only a few times. The J gene is TRBJ1-1, the V gene TRBV3-1, with a weak D call TRBD1 (6 bases). V was shortened by 6 bases and J by 3 bases, with 20 bases between the two germline ends. Germline CDR1 is LGHDT and CDR2 is YNNKEL (reference sequence). CDR3 length: 16 amino acids. The CDR3 reads CASRLRGGHLHTEAFF. CDR3 sequence (DNA): TGTGCCAGCAGACTCCGCGGGGGACACCTCCACACTGAAGCTTTCTTT.

The V and J genes are TRBV19 and TRBJ1-1; D might be TRBD1 (6 bases). Germline values: CDR1 LNHDA, CDR2 SQIVND (reference sequence). This CDR3 is 14 amino acids long. Trimming stripped 4 bases from V and 2 bases from J, with 11 bases between. CDR3 protein: CASSSRDINTEAFF. The CDR3 DNA sequence: TGTGCCAGTAGTAGCCGGGACATCAACACTGAAGCTTTCTTT.

Only a few counts were recorded for this clonotype. The chain recombines TRBV9 with TRBJ1-1; D might be TRBD1 (5 bases). The CDR3 spans 15 residues. CDR1 and CDR2 (germline): SGDLS, YYNGEE. V was pared by 0 bases and J by 4 bases, with 13 bases between. CDR3: CASSVDGQAGTEAFF. The CDR3 DNA sequence: TGTGCCAGCAGCGTAGATGGACAAGCGGGCACTGAAGCTTTCTTT.

CDR3 amino acids: CASSQKGLARDEQFF. The CDR3 coding sequence is TGTGCCAGCAGCCAAAAAGGTCTAGCGCGGGATGAGCAGTTCTTC. This sequence joins TRBV3-1 and TRBJ2-1, with D possibly TRBD2 on 6 matching bases. This CDR3 has 15 residues. CDR1 LGHDT and CDR2 YNNKEL come from the germline V gene (reference sequence). V was pared by 2 bases and J by 8 bases, with 16 bases between.

In this sample, this clonotype turned up a few times. J is TRBJ1-1 and V is TRBV29-1; D is perhaps TRBD1 (5 bases). Per germline, CDR1 SQVTM and CDR2 ANQGSEA. The CDR3 covers 11 residues. With 3 bases removed from V and 7 bases from J, the gap between germline ends came to 9 bases. CDR3 protein: CSVEGEGEAFF. Here the CDR3 DNA reads TGCAGCGTTGAGGGGGAGGGTGAAGCTTTCTTT.

This clonotype turned up a few times. The chain links TRBV25-1 to TRBJ1-1; perhaps TRBD1 as D (6 bases). Germline values: CDR1 MGHDK, CDR2 SYGVNS. CDR3 length equals 12 residues. V gave up 7 bases and J gave up 5 bases, with 11 bases separating them. This CDR3 reads CASTQGRTEAFF. Here the CDR3 DNA reads TGTGCCAGCACACAGGGTCGGACTGAAGCTTTCTTT.

This clonotype was counted only a few times. V gene TRBV5-3 combines with J gene TRBJ2-5; 7 bases fit TRBD1. TRBV5-3 is marked as an open reading frame, function uncertain. This CDR3 spans 18 amino acids. Written as DNA, the CDR3 is TGTGCTAGTCATCAAGCACAGGGGATGGTAGGCTACCAAGAGACCCAGTACTTC. Translated: CASHQAQGMVGYQETQYF.

The V gene is TRBV7-9, the J gene TRBJ2-5; D might be TRBD1 or TRBD2, each matching 5 bases. CDR3 length: 15 residues. CDR1 and CDR2 from the germline V gene are SEHNR and FQNEAQ (reference sequence). V dropped 6 bases and J dropped 4 bases, with 18 bases sitting between them. CDR3 amino acids: CASSGTAPPRETQYF. In DNA, the CDR3 is TGTGCCAGCAGTGGGACGGCCCCACCCCGAGAGACCCAGTACTTC. Supplemented by reference TRBV7-9 and TRBJ2-5, the full variable domain reads DTGVSQNPRHKITKRGQNVTFRCDPISEHNRLYWYRQTLGQGPEFLTYFQNEAQLEKSRLLSDRFSAERPKGSFSTLEIQRTEQGDSAMYLCASSGTAPPRETQYFGPGTRLLVL.

This clonotype was detected a few times. V is TRBV12-3 or TRBV12-4 and J is TRBJ2-7, with 12 bases fitting TRBD2. J gave up 6 bases and V 2 bases, and 2 bases lay outside the gene matches. The CDR3 sequence is 14 residues long. In DNA, the CDR3 is TGTGCCAGCAGTTTACTAGCGGGAGGGCTCGAGCAGTACTTC. Its translation: CASSLLAGGLEQYF.

This clonotype was detected only a few times. The CDR3 sequence: CASSLAWGRIYNEQFF. As DNA, the CDR3 is TGTGCCAGCAGCTTAGCGTGGGGCCGTATCTACAATGAGCAGTTCTTC. J is TRBJ2-1 and V is TRBV7-2; D is possibly TRBD1 (5 bases). The length of the CDR3 is 16 residues. The ends were cut back, 0 bases at V and 3 bases at J, with 12 bases in the middle. Germline V gives CDR1 SGHTA, CDR2 FQGNSA. The variable domain in full, completed from reference TRBV7-2 and TRBJ2-1, reads GAGVSQSPSNKVTEKGKDVELRCDPISGHTALYWYRQSLGQGLEFLIYFQGNSAPDKSGLPSDRFSAERTGGSVSTLTIQRTQQEDSAVYLCASSLAWGRIYNEQFFGPGTRLTVL.

As concerns this clonotype: This may be a read error: a much more frequent sequence differs by one nucleotide. This chain connects TRBV12-3 or TRBV12-4 to TRBJ2-7; D remains ambiguous. The CDR3 contains 15 residues. CDR3 protein: CASSPRISWSYGQYF. The CDR3 DNA reads TGTGCCAGCAGTCCCCGGATTAGCTGGTCCTACGGGCAGTACTTC.

This clonotype has at least ten counts. V gene TRBV10-3 combines with J gene TRBJ2-7; 12 nucleotides align to TRBD1. The CDR3 covers 17 residues. Germline CDR1 and CDR2: ENHRY and SYGVKD. V shed 6 bases, J shed 2 bases, and the junction held 11 bases outside the gene matches. CDR3 sequence: CAIRFGTGGAGTYEQYF. The CDR3, as DNA: TGTGCCATCAGATTCGGGACAGGGGGCGCAGGGACCTACGAGCAGTACTTC.

This rearrangement joins TRBV10-3 to TRBJ2-3; D is perhaps TRBD1 (5 bases). V gave up 0 bases and J gave up 0 bases, with 10 bases separating them. The germline CDR1 and CDR2 sequences are ENHRY and SYGVKD. This CDR3 region has 16 residues. For the CDR3, the DNA is TGTGCCATCAGTGAGTCTACAGGTTCAAGCACAGATACGCAGTATTTT. The encoded protein is CAISESTGSSTDTQYF.

The chain couples TRBV4-3 to TRBJ2-3, with TRBD2 identical over 10 bases. In germline, CDR1 is LGHNA, CDR2 YSLEER. The CDR3 contains 16 residues. The CDR3 bases are TGCGTTGGCAGCCAAGATCTTAGCGGGAGGACAGATACGCAGTATTTT. Translating it yields CVGSQDLSGRTDTQYF.

In its sample, this clonotype was seen many times. The gene calls are TRBV4-3 and TRBJ2-3, with D perhaps TRBD2 (6 bases). This CDR3 has 15 amino acids. CDR1 LGHNA and CDR2 YSLEER come from the germline V gene. The V gene lost 3 bases and the J gene lost 4 bases, with 14 bases spanning the gap. DNA for the CDR3: TGCGCCAGCAGCCAGGGGTGGCGGGGTCCAGATACGCAGTATTTT. Amino acid sequence: CASSQGWRGPDTQYF.

This clonotype was seen a handful of times. The chain combines TRBV4-2 with TRBJ2-3; 15 bases line up with TRBD2. V was pared by 0 bases and J by 4 bases, with 17 bases of the junction left unmatched. This CDR3 comprises 22 residues. CDR1 and CDR2 (germline): LGHNA, YNFKEQ. In DNA, the CDR3 is TGTGCCAGCAGCCAAGATCCTGGCCGGGGACTAGCGGGAGGCTATCCTCCAGATACGCAGTATTTT. It codes for CASSQDPGRGLAGGYPPDTQYF.

The V gene is TRBV30, the J gene TRBJ1-2; D gene ambiguous. This CDR3 spans 13 amino acids. CDR1 GTSNPN and CDR2 SVGIG come from the germline V gene (reference sequence). Trimming pared 5 bases from V and 0 bases from J, leaving 10 bases between. The CDR3: CAWGEGPNYGYTF. The DNA of the CDR3 is TGTGCCTGGGGAGAAGGGCCTAACTATGGCTACACCTTC.

The CDR3, as DNA: TGCAGTGCTAGAGGGGGGGCAGGGGGTCTGAACACTGAAGCTTTCTTT. Translation: CSARGGAGGLNTEAFF. The J gene is TRBJ1-1, the V gene TRBV20-1; 7 bases match TRBD1. CDR1 and CDR2 from the germline V gene are DFQATT and SNEGSKA (reference sequence). V lost 1 base, J lost 0 bases, and 8 bases stayed unmatched. The CDR3 covers 16 residues.

V usage is TRBV20-1 and J usage is TRBJ1-1; D is unresolved. Germline V gives CDR1 DFQATT, CDR2 SNEGSKA (reference sequence). This CDR3 region has 13 residues. In DNA, the CDR3 is TGCAGCGCGCCCCGTATCATGAACACTGAAGCTTTCTTT. Translating it yields CSAPRIMNTEAFF.